This T cell receptor (beta chain) was sequenced in a study of T cells after yellow fever vaccination. Broader study findings: Within FACS-sorted repertoires, abundant clonotypes contaminating from the bulk population could be present. Post-booster repertoires again held most primary-vaccination clones (about 96% CD4, roughly 88% CD8).

TCRdb redid the calling of the 5' RACE reads with MiXCR, one entry per CDR3 protein. The repertoire includes approximately 70,000 distinct CDR3 sequences, 6.5% of them detected once, and 37% sits in the top ten. CDR1 and CDR2 (germline): WSHSY, SAAADI. The CDR3 loop spans 15 amino acids. V was shortened by 4 bases and J by 3 bases, with 15 bases between the two germline ends. This clonotype was counted at least ten times. No antigen is known for it. The chain has TRBV10-2 and TRBJ1-2; D is unclear. The input for sequencing was CD8+ T cells sorted from PBMCs, taken 35 to 50 days after the first yellow fever vaccination. The sequence was collected from a young man who received the YFV17D yellow fever vaccine. The CDR3 DNA reads TGCGCCAGCAGTGGTCCGATAAGGGCGGACTATGGCTACACCTTC. It specifies CASSGPIRADYGYTF.